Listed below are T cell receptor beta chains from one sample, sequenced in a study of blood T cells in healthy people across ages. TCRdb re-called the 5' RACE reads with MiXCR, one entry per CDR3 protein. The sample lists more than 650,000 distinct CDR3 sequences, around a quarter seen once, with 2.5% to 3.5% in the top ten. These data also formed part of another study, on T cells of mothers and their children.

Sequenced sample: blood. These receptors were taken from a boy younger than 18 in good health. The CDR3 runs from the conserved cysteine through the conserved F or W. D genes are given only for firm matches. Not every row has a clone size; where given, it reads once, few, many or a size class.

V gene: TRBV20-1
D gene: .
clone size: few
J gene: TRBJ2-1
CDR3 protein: CSALLGTSYNEQFF
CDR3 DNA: TGCAGTGCCTTACTCGGGACTTCCTACAATGAGCAGTTCTTC

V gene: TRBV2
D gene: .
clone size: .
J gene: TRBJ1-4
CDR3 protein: CASSPLLRTIEKLFF
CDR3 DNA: TGTGCCAGCAGTCCACTACTCCGGACAATCGAAAAACTGTTTTTT

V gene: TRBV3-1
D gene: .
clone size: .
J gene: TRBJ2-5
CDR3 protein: CASSQEGIPQATQYF
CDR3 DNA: TGTGCCAGCAGCCAGGAAGGGATCCCCCAGGCGACCCAGTACTTC

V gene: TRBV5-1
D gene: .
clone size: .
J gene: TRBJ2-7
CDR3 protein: CASSLLREPSYEQYF
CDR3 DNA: TGCGCCAGCAGCTTGCTACGGGAGCCCTCCTACGAGCAGTACTTC

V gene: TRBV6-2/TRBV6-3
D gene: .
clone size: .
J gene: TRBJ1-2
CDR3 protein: CASSYQAGYTF
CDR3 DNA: TGTGCCAGCAGTTACCAAGCTGGCTACACCTTC

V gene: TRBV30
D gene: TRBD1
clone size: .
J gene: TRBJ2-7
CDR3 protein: CAWSQRGDRGYEQYF
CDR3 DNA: TGTGCCTGGAGTCAAAGGGGGGACAGGGGCTACGAGCAGTACTTC

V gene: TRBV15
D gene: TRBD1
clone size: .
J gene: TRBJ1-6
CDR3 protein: CATRNTGGGPLHF
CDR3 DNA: TGTGCCACCAGGAATACAGGGGGCGGACCCCTCCACTTT

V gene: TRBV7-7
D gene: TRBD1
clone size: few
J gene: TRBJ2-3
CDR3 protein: CASSLGTGGPDTQYF
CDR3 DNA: TGTGCCAGCAGCTTAGGGACAGGGGGACCAGATACGCAGTATTTT

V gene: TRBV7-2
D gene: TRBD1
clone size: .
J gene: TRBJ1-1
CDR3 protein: CASSLHRGAEAFF
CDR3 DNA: TGTGCCAGCAGCTTACACAGGGGGGCTGAAGCTTTCTTT

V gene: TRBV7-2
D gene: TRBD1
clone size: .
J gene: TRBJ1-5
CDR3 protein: CASSLRDSTFNQPQHF
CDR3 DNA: TGTGCCAGCAGCTTACGGGACAGCACCTTCAATCAGCCCCAGCATTTT

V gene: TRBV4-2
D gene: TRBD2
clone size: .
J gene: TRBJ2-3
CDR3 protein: CASSQGTSGGIDTQYF
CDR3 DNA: TGTGCCAGCAGCCAGGGGACTAGCGGGGGGATAGATACGCAGTATTTT

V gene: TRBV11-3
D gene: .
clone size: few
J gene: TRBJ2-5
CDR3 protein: CASSQGLTGETQYF
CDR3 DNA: TGTGCCAGCAGCCAAGGACTCACGGGAGAGACCCAGTACTTC

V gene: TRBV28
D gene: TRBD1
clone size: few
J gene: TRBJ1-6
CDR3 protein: CASSLFGTGGGRHSPLHF
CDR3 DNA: TGTGCCAGCAGTTTATTCGGGACAGGGGGCGGCCGACATTCACCCCTCCACTTT

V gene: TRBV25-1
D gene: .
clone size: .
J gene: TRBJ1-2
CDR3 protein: CASSGDDSPDGYTF
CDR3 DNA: TGTGCCAGCAGTGGCGACGACAGCCCCGATGGCTACACCTTC

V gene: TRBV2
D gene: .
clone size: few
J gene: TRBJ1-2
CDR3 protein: CASIDRGRYGYTF
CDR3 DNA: TGTGCCAGCATTGACCGGGGCCGCTATGGCTACACCTTC

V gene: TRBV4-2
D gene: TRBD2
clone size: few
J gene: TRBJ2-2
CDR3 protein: CASSPYGLAGGPGTGELFF
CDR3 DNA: TGTGCCAGCAGCCCCTATGGGCTAGCGGGGGGGCCGGGCACCGGGGAGCTGTTTTTT

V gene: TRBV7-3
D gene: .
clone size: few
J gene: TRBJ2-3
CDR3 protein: CASSANGRADTQYF
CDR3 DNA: TGTGCCAGCAGCGCCAATGGCAGGGCAGATACGCAGTATTTT

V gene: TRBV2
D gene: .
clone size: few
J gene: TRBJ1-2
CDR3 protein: CASRTLQEGYTF
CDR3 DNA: TGTGCCAGCAGAACACTTCAGGAGGGCTACACCTTC

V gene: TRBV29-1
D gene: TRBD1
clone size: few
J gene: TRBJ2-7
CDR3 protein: CSVGQGNSYEQYF
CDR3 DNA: TGCAGCGTTGGACAGGGGAATTCCTACGAGCAGTACTTC

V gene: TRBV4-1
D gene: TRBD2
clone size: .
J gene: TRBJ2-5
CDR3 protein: CASSRIGLAGETQYF
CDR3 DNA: TGCGCCAGCAGCCGTATAGGACTAGCGGGGGAGACCCAGTACTTC

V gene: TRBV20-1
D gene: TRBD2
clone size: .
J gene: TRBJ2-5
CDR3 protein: CSAQGLSGGQETQYF
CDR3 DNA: TGCAGTGCCCAAGGGCTTAGCGGGGGTCAAGAGACCCAGTACTTC

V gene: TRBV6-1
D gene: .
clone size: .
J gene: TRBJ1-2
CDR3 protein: CASSAFRDKSVNYGYTF
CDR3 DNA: TGTGCCAGCAGTGCCTTCCGGGACAAGAGTGTTAACTATGGCTACACCTTC

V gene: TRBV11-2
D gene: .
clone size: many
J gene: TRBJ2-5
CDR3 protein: CASSSLQETQYF
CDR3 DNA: TGTGCCAGCAGCTCCCTCCAAGAGACCCAGTACTTC

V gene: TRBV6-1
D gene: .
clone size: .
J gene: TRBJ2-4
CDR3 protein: CASSEGLAKNIQYF
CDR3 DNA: TGTGCCAGCAGTGAAGGCTTAGCCAAAAACATTCAGTACTTC

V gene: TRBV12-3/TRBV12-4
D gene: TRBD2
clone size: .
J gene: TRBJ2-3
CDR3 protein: CASRELSGGQGDTQYF
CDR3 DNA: TGTGCCAGCAGGGAACTTAGCGGGGGCCAAGGGGATACGCAGTATTTT

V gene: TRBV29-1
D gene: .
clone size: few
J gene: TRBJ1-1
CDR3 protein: CSVDEGAGTEAFF
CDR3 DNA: TGCAGCGTTGATGAGGGCGCAGGCACTGAAGCTTTCTTT

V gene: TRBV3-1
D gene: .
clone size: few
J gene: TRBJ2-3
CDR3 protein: CASSQESELKGEVTDTQYF
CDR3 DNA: TGTGCCAGCAGCCAAGAGAGCGAATTGAAGGGGGAGGTCACAGATACGCAGTATTTT

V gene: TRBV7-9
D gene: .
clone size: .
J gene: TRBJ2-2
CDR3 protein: CASSLRTLGGELFF
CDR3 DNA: TGTGCCAGCAGCTTAAGGACCTTAGGCGGGGAGCTGTTTTTT

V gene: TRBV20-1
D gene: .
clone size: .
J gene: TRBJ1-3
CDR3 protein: CSALTPQRAGNTIYF
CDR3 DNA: TGCAGTGCTCTTACACCACAGCGAGCTGGAAACACCATATATTTT

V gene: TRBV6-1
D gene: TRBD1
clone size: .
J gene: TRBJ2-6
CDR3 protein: CASATGGSGANVLTF
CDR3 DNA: TGTGCCAGCGCGACAGGGGGATCTGGGGCCAACGTCCTGACTTTC

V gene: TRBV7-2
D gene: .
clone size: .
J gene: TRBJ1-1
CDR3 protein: CASSLVRQGEPFF
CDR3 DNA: TGTGCCAGCAGCTTAGTCAGGCAGGGCGAACCTTTCTTT

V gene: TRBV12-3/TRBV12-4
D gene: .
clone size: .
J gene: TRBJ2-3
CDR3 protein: CASSVWTAISSTDTQYF
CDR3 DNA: TGTGCCAGCAGCGTCTGGACGGCCATCTCTAGCACAGATACGCAGTATTTT

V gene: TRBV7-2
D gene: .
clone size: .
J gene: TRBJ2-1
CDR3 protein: CASSLVSQALDNEQFF
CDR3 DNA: TGTGCCAGCAGCTTAGTGTCCCAGGCTCTGGACAATGAGCAGTTCTTC

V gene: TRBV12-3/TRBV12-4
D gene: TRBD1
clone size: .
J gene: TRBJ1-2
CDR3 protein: CASSWDRGRGYGYTF
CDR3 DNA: TGTGCCAGCAGTTGGGACAGGGGGCGCGGCTATGGCTACACCTTC

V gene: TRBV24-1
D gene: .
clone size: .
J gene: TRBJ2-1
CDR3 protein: CATSGGTLDEQFF
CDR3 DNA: TGTGCCACCAGTGGGGGGACCTTGGATGAGCAGTTCTTC

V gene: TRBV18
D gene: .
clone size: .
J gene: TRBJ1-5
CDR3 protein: CASHPGSLTENSNQPQHF
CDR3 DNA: TGTGCCAGCCACCCGGGCTCCCTGACAGAAAATAGCAATCAGCCCCAGCATTTT

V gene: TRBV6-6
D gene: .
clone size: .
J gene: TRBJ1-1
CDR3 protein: CASLGTGVGDTEAFF
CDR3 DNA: TGTGCCAGCCTCGGGACGGGCGTTGGGGACACTGAAGCTTTCTTT

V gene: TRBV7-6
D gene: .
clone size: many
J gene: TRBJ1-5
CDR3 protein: CASSLASGLNQPQHF
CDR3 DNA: TGTGCCAGCAGCTTAGCCTCGGGGCTAAATCAGCCCCAGCATTTT

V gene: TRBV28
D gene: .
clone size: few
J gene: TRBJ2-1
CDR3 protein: CASSEWDTFEQFF
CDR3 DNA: TGTGCCAGCAGTGAATGGGACACCTTCGAGCAGTTCTTC

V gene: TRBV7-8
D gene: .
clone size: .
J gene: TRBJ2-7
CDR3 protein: CASSLGVGPQYEQYF
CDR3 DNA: TGTGCCAGCAGCTTAGGAGTGGGACCCCAATACGAGCAGTACTTC

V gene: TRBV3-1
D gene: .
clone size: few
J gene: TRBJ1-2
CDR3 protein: CASSPFTRRQDIYSYTF
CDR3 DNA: TGTGCCAGCAGCCCGTTCACCCGGAGACAGGACATTTATAGCTACACCTTC

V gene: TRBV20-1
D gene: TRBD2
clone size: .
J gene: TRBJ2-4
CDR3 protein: CSAAPAGTSGKNIQYF
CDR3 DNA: TGCAGTGCCGCACCAGCCGGGACTAGCGGCAAAAACATTCAGTACTTC

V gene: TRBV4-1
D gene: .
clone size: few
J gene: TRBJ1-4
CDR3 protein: CASSQEVAGTEKLFF
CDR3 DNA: TGCGCCAGCAGCCAAGAAGTTGCAGGGACAGAAAAACTGTTTTTT

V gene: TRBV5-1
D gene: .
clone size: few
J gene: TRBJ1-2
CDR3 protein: CASRERDGNYGYTF
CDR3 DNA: TGCGCCAGCAGAGAAAGGGACGGCAACTATGGCTACACCTTC

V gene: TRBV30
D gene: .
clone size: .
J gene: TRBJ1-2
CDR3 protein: CAWTPDGNYGYTF
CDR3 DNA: TGTGCCTGGACTCCGGACGGGAACTATGGCTACACCTTC

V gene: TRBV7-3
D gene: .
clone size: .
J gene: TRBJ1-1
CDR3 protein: CASSLTPDRTEAFF
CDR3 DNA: TGTGCCAGCAGCTTAACCCCTGACCGAACTGAAGCTTTCTTT

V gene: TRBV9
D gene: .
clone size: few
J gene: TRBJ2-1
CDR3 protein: CASSPAGIHNEQFF
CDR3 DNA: TGTGCCAGCAGCCCGGCCGGGATTCACAATGAGCAGTTCTTC

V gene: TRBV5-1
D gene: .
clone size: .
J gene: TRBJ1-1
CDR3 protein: CASSLEGQGTEAFF
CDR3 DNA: TGCGCCAGCAGCTTGGAGGGCCAGGGCACTGAAGCTTTCTTT

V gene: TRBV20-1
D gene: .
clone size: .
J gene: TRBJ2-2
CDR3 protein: CSAASDSQAGELFF
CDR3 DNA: TGCAGTGCCGCATCGGACTCCCAGGCCGGGGAGCTGTTTTTT

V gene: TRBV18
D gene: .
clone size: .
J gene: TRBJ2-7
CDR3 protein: CASSFSRGSEQYF
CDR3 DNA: TGTGCCAGCTCCTTCTCGAGGGGATCCGAGCAGTACTTC

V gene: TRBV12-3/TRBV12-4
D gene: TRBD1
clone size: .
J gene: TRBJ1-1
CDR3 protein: CASSLYPTGTGGRTEAFF
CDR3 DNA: TGTGCCAGCAGCCTATATCCCACCGGGACAGGGGGGAGGACTGAAGCTTTCTTT

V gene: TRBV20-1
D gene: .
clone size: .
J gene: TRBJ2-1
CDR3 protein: CSARGDPGGHEQFF
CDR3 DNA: TGCAGTGCTAGAGGGGACCCCGGAGGGCATGAGCAGTTCTTC

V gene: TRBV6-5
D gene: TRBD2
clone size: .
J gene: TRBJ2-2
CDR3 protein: CAVQRGNTGELFF
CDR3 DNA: TGTGCCGTCCAGCGGGGGAACACCGGGGAGCTGTTTTTT

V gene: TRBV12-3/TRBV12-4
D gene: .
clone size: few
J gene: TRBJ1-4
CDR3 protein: CASSPNWGIEEKLFF
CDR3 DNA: TGTGCCAGCAGTCCCAATTGGGGGATAGAGGAAAAACTGTTTTTT

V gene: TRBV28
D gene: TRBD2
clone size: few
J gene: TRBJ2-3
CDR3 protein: CAGSQPGLGADTQYF
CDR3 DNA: TGTGCCGGCAGCCAACCGGGACTAGGGGCTGATACGCAGTATTTT

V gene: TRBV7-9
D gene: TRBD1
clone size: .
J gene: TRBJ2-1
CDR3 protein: CASSWGQGKNEQFF
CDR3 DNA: TGTGCCAGCAGCTGGGGACAGGGGAAAAATGAGCAGTTCTTC

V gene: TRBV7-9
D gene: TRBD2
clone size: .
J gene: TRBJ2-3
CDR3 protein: CASSLPPASGGFTDTQYF
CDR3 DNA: TGTGCCAGCAGCTTGCCCCCTGCTAGCGGGGGGTTCACAGATACGCAGTATTTT

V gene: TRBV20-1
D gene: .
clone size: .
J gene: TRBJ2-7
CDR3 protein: CSARVWQGGGHEQYF
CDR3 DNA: TGCAGTGCTAGAGTCTGGCAGGGGGGCGGACACGAGCAGTACTTC

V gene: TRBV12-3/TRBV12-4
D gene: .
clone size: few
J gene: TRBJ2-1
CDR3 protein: CASSFTDFNEQFF
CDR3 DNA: TGTGCCAGCAGTTTTACCGACTTCAATGAGCAGTTCTTC

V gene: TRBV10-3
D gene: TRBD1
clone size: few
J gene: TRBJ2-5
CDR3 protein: CAISSRTGGPNEKETQYF
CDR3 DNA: TGTGCCATCAGTTCACGGACAGGGGGACCGAACGAAAAAGAGACCCAGTACTTC